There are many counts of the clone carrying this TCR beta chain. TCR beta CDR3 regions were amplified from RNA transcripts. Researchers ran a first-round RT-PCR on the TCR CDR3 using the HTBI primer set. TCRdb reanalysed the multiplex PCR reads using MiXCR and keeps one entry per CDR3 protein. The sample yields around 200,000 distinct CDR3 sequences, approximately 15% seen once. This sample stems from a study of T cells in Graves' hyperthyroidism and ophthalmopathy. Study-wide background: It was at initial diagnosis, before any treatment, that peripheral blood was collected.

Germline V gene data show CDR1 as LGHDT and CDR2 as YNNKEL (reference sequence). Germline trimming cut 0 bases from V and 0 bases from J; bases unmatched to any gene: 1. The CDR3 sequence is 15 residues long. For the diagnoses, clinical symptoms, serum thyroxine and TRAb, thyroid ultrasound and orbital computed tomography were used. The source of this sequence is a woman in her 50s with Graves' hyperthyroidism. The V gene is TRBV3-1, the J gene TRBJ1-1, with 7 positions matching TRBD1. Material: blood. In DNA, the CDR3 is TGTGCCAGCAGCCAAGAAGGGGGCCTGAACACTGAAGCTTTCTTT. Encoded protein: CASSQEGGLNTEAFF.